These T cell receptor beta chains were read from a single sample in a study of blood T cell repertoires in COVID-19. The data were produced by immunoSEQ multiplex PCR, yet TCRdb's version contains in-frame clones alone and is incomplete. The sample yields about 52,000 clones, around four fifths seen once. Specimen: peripheral blood. These receptor sequences come from a man aged 70 or older with active COVID-19. Each CDR3 is given with its conserved first and last residue. The order of the fields is V gene, clone size, J gene, D gene, CDR3 protein, CDR3 DNA. D genes are given only for firm matches. The size of a clone is reported for some rows only, either as once, few or many, or as a class for expanded clones.

TRBV5-6	NA	TRBJ1-1	TRBD1	CASSPDRGSGTEAFF	TGTGCCAGCAGCCCCGACAGGGGCTCCGGCACTGAAGCTTTCTTT
TRBV5-8	NA	TRBJ1-2	TRBD1	CASSYSFGQGLYGYTF	TGTGCCAGCAGCTACTCGTTTGGACAGGGGCTTTATGGCTACACCTTC
TRBV11-1	NA	TRBJ2-7	NA	CASSSSGRAPSYF	TGTGCCAGCAGCTCCAGCGGGCGCGCTCCCTCGTACTTC
TRBV10-1	NA	TRBJ1-3	NA	CASNQGADGNTIYF	TGCGCCAGCAACCAAGGGGCCGATGGAAACACCATATATTTT
TRBV5-4	NA	TRBJ2-5	NA	CASSTLYSRGAPETQYF	TGTGCCAGCAGTACCCTCTACTCCCGGGGGGCTCCAGAGACCCAGTACTTC
TRBV21-1	NA	TRBJ1-6	NA	CASSPHSTEDRANSPLHF	TGTGCCAGCAGTCCGCACTCTACGGAGGACAGGGCTAATTCACCCCTCCACTTT
TRBV7-3	NA	TRBJ2-5	TRBD1	CASSPIGRGQRGETQYF	TGTGCCAGCAGCCCCATCGGCAGGGGGCAAAGGGGGGAGACCCAGTACTTC
TRBV14	NA	TRBJ2-7	TRBD2	CASSPGLAGASYEQYF	TGTGCCAGCAGCCCGGGACTAGCGGGGGCCTCCTACGAGCAGTACTTC
TRBV18	NA	TRBJ1-2	NA	CASSPSERLAGSRGYTF	TGTGCCAGCTCACCAAGTGAGAGACTAGCCGGATCTCGTGGCTACACCTTC
TRBV5-6	NA	TRBJ2-1	TRBD1	CASSPTGEHEQFF	TGTGCCAGCAGCCCGACAGGGGAGCATGAGCAGTTCTTC
TRBV11-2	NA	TRBJ2-1	TRBD2	CASSLDLAGPNEQFF	TGTGCCAGCAGCTTAGACCTAGCGGGGCCGAATGAGCAGTTCTTC
TRBV30	few	TRBJ1-5	TRBD1	CAWGTGTYSNQPQHF	TGTGCCTGGGGGACAGGGACGTATAGCAATCAGCCCCAGCATTTT
TRBV2	few	TRBJ1-1	NA	CASTLRAEAFF	TGTGCCAGCACACTGAGGGCTGAAGCTTTCTTT
TRBV28	few	TRBJ2-1	NA	CASSLSVAAYNEQFF	TGTGCCAGCAGTTTATCGGTGGCGGCATACAATGAGCAGTTCTTC
TRBV4-2	few	TRBJ1-2	NA	CASSQTGNYGYTF	TGTGCCAGCAGCCAAACAGGAAACTATGGCTACACCTTC
TRBV4-2	few	TRBJ1-5	NA	CASSQEQGTNQPQHF	TGTGCCAGCAGCCAAGAGCAGGGCACCAATCAGCCCCAGCATTTT
TRBV6-2/TRBV6-3	once	TRBJ2-4	NA	CASSYGGARGNIQYF	TGTGCCAGCAGTTACGGGGGGGCACGCGGAAACATTCAGTACTTC
TRBV21-1	NA	TRBJ2-1	NA	CASSEGLAGGPWYNEQFF	TGTGCCAGCAGCGAGGGACTAGCGGGGGGGCCCTGGTACAATGAGCAGTTCTTC
TRBV28	NA	TRBJ1-2	NA	CASSFRGRHYGYTF	TGTGCCAGCAGTTTCCGTGGCAGGCACTATGGCTACACCTTC
TRBV10-3	NA	TRBJ2-1	NA	CAISETGSNEQFF	TGTGCCATCAGTGAGACAGGGTCTAATGAGCAGTTCTTC
TRBV30	NA	TRBJ1-1	NA	CAWGPGGSEAFF	TGTGCCTGGGGCCCGGGGGGTTCTGAAGCTTTCTTT
TRBV27	NA	TRBJ2-2	NA	CASSEATWGITGELFF	TGTGCCAGCAGCGAAGCGACTTGGGGCATCACCGGGGAGCTGTTTTTT
TRBV6-1	NA	TRBJ2-2	NA	CASSEGAHGNTGELFF	TGTGCCAGCAGTGAAGGGGCCCACGGGAACACCGGGGAGCTGTTTTTT
TRBV4-2	once	TRBJ1-1	NA	CASSQAAVGAAVTEAFF	TGTGCCAGCAGCCAGGCCGCGGTAGGGGCTGCTGTGACTGAAGCTTTCTTT
TRBV3-1/TRBV3-2	NA	TRBJ1-2	TRBD1	CASSQPRQGGIGYTF	TGTGCCAGCAGCCAACCTAGACAGGGAGGAATTGGCTACACCTTC
TRBV5-5	few	TRBJ1-1	NA	CASSLGALIMNTEAFF	TGTGCCAGCAGCTTGGGCGCGCTAATCATGAACACTGAAGCTTTCTTT
TRBV24-1	once	TRBJ1-2	NA	CATSVWFGYFALPLLYGYTF	TGTGCCACCAGTGTATGGTTCGGTTATTTTGCCCTCCCCCTCCTGTATGGCTACACCTTC
TRBV28	once	TRBJ1-2	TRBD1	CASSLLTRGQGGYTF	TGTGCCAGCAGTTTACTCACCAGGGGGCAGGGCGGCTACACCTTC
TRBV23-1	NA	TRBJ2-7	NA	CASSHGRGGFAYEQYF	TGCGCCAGCAGTCATGGGCGGGGAGGATTCGCCTACGAGCAGTACTTC
TRBV9	NA	TRBJ2-1	NA	CASSVDGGWEQFF	TGTGCCAGCAGCGTAGATGGGGGGTGGGAGCAGTTCTTC
TRBV5-1	NA	TRBJ2-7	NA	CASSLGQVYEQYF	TGCGCCAGCAGCTTGGGACAAGTCTACGAGCAGTACTTC
TRBV4-1	NA	TRBJ1-5	NA	CASSQVHSNQPQHF	TGCGCCAGCAGCCAAGTCCATAGCAATCAGCCCCAGCATTTT
TRBV7-9	NA	TRBJ2-5	NA	CASSPRLYQETQYF	TGTGCCAGCAGCCCAAGACTATACCAAGAGACCCAGTACTTC
TRBV18	medium-sized	TRBJ1-2	TRBD1	CASSPTGGGYGYTF	TGTGCCAGCTCACCAACAGGGGGCGGCTATGGCTACACCTTC
TRBV6-2/TRBV6-3	NA	TRBJ1-6	TRBD1	CASSTTGFNSPLHF	TGTGCCAGCAGTACGACAGGGTTCAATTCACCCCTCCACTTT
TRBV15	NA	TRBJ2-4	NA	CATSRREAKNIQYF	TGTGCCACCAGCAGACGGGAAGCCAAAAACATTCAGTACTTC
TRBV27	NA	TRBJ1-3	NA	CASSSYRDSGNTIYF	TGTGCCAGCAGTTCATACAGGGACTCTGGAAACACCATATATTTT
TRBV29-1	NA	TRBJ2-1	NA	CSVAPGGPGEQFF	TGCAGCGTTGCCCCCGGGGGTCCGGGTGAGCAGTTCTTC
TRBV9	NA	TRBJ2-1	NA	CASSVGEVANEQFF	TGTGCCAGCAGCGTAGGGGAGGTCGCGAATGAGCAGTTCTTC
TRBV5-1	NA	TRBJ2-7	TRBD1	CASSPGTGGRGYEQYF	TGCGCCAGCAGCCCGGGGACAGGGGGCCGGGGGTACGAGCAGTACTTC
TRBV7-8	NA	TRBJ2-2	NA	CATRQSNTGELFF	TGTGCCACCCGACAGAGTAACACCGGGGAGCTGTTTTTT
TRBV6-6	NA	TRBJ2-7	TRBD1	CASSNWDRAYYEQYF	TGTGCCAGCAGCAACTGGGACAGGGCGTACTACGAGCAGTACTTC
TRBV7-8	NA	TRBJ2-1	NA	CASSLGPYNEQFF	TGTGCCAGCAGCTTGGGGCCATACAATGAGCAGTTCTTC
TRBV4-1	once	TRBJ1-3	TRBD1	CASSPSLGGENTIYF	TGCGCCAGCAGCCCAAGCCTAGGGGGCGAAAACACCATATATTTT
TRBV5-6	NA	TRBJ1-2	NA	CASSRLTVNYGYTF	TGTGCCAGCAGCCGGTTGACAGTTAACTATGGCTACACCTTC
TRBV9	NA	TRBJ2-1	TRBD2	CASSGLAGAPGSNEQFF	TGTGCCAGCAGCGGACTAGCGGGGGCCCCGGGTAGCAATGAGCAGTTCTTC
TRBV7-2	NA	TRBJ1-2	NA	CASSLGAGPYGYTF	TGTGCCAGCAGCTTAGGGGCAGGTCCCTATGGCTACACCTTC